What follows are 10 T cell receptor beta chains derived from one specimen sequenced in a study of blood T cells in healthy people across ages. A J-beta primer mix and a sample-barcoded 5' primer were used in a second PCR of about 7 to 12 cycles. TCRdb re-called the 5' RACE reads through MiXCR, storing one row per CDR3 protein. The sample yields 800,000 or so distinct CDR3 sequences, 35% to 50% seen once. The sequenced material came from blood. The receptors stem from an elderly man in good health.

V and J are TRBV3-1 and TRBJ2-1; D gene unclear. Per germline, CDR1 LGHDT and CDR2 YNNKEL (reference sequence). The V end lost 5 bases, the J end lost 6 bases, and 5 bases lay between the germline ends. The CDR3 runs to 11 residues. CDR3 region: CASSTINEQFF. Written as DNA, the CDR3 is TGTGCCAGCAGCACAATCAATGAGCAGTTCTTC.

This chain uses TRBV27 with TRBJ1-2; TRBD1 matches 9 bases. Germline assignment: CDR1 MNHEY and CDR2 SMNVEV (reference sequence). Trimming cost V 7 bases and J 4 bases; bases outside gene matches: 19. The CDR3 covers 18 residues. CDR3 amino acids: CASIQSRTGDSGLYGYTF. DNA of the CDR3: TGTGCCAGCATCCAAAGCAGGACAGGGGATAGCGGACTCTATGGCTACACCTTC.

The rearrangement links TRBV18 to TRBJ2-7; 7 nucleotides line up with TRBD2. The V and J ends lost 4 bases and 1 base, in that order; junction bases with no gene match: 16. The germline V gene encodes CDR1 KGHSH and CDR2 LQKENI. CDR3 length: 18 residues. The CDR3 coding sequence is TGTGCCAGCTCACTCAGCGGGGCAGGTCCCGGTACATCCTACGAGCAGTACTTC. Translating gives CASSLSGAGPGTSYEQYF. The entire variable domain, with the rest obtained from reference TRBV18 and TRBJ2-7, is as follows: NAGVMQNPRHLVRRRGQEARLRCSPMKGHSHVYWYRQLPEEGLKFMVYLQKENIIDESGMPKERFSAEFPKEGPSILRIQQVVRGDSAAYFCASSLSGAGPGTSYEQYFGPGTRLTVT.

This clonotype was detected only a few times. This sequence joins TRBV2 and TRBJ1-4; D not certain. This CDR3 contains 15 residues. Trimming took off 6 bases at V and 3 bases at J, with 14 bases between the two ends. CDR1 and CDR2 (germline): SNHLY, FYNNEI. In DNA, the CDR3 is TGTGCCAGCAGACCCCCGACGGCACCTAATGAAAAACTGTTTTTT. Its translation: CASRPPTAPNEKLFF.

This clonotype came up a few times. The rearrangement joins TRBV9 to TRBJ2-1, with 12 nucleotides matching TRBD2. Germline CDR1 reads SGDLS; CDR2 reads YYNGEE. The V gene end was trimmed by 2 bases and the J gene end by 0 bases; junction bases not matched to a gene: 6. The length of the CDR3 is 18 residues. In DNA, the CDR3 is TGTGCCAGCAGCGTCGGACTAGCGGGGCCAGGCTCCTACAATGAGCAGTTCTTC. This translates into CASSVGLAGPGSYNEQFF.

The table lists this clonotype with a few counts. The rearrangement uses TRBV7-9 and TRBJ1-6; the match to TRBD1 covers 8 bases. Trimming took 6 bases from V and 10 from J; bases not matched to a gene: 5. Germline V gene sequence: CDR1 SEHNR, CDR2 FQNEAQ (reference sequence). There are 13 residues in the CDR3. The CDR3 sequence is CASSHRGKSPLHF. As DNA, the CDR3 is TGTGCCAGCAGTCACAGGGGGAAGTCACCCCTCCACTTT.

This clonotype was found a few times. This chain links TRBV25-1 with TRBJ2-1; tentative D call: TRBD2 (6 bases). This CDR3 is built from 18 residues. V was clipped by 0 bases and J by 7 bases, with 22 bases between them. Germline V gene sequence: CDR1 MGHDK, CDR2 SYGVNS. CDR3: CASSEYRGTGIRDNEQFF. In DNA, the CDR3 is TGTGCCAGCAGTGAATACCGGGGGACCGGGATAAGGGATAATGAGCAGTTCTTC. Using reference TRBV25-1 and TRBJ2-1 for the parts outside the CDR3, the full variable domain is EADIYQTPRYLVIGTGKKITLECSQTMGHDKMYWYQQDPGMELHLIHYSYGVNSTEKGDLSSESTVSRIRTEHFPLTLESARPSHTSQYLCASSEYRGTGIRDNEQFFGPGTRLTVL.

The chain uses TRBV7-2 and TRBJ1-2, with 11 nucleotides matching TRBD1. The V gene end was trimmed by 5 bases and the J gene end by 7 bases; junction bases not matched to a gene: 12. The CDR3 covers 16 residues. CDR1 is SGHTA, CDR2 FQGNSA, per germline. DNA for the CDR3: TGTGCCAGCAGCCCTCGGACAGGGGGCGCGATCTCTGGCTACACCTTC. It encodes CASSPRTGGAISGYTF.

The chain combines TRBV6-1 with TRBJ1-4; D is undetermined. This CDR3 is built from 13 residues. The germline CDR1 and CDR2 sequences are MNHNS and SASEGT. Trimming pared 3 bases from V and 6 bases from J, leaving 8 bases between. CDR3 protein: CASSDWRDEKLFF. The CDR3 DNA is TGTGCCAGCAGTGATTGGAGGGATGAAAAACTGTTTTTT.

Ten or more counts support this clonotype. This chain connects TRBV5-1 to TRBJ2-1, with a tentative D call TRBD1 (6 bases). Trimming took off 4 bases at V and 0 bases at J, with 11 bases between the two ends. This CDR3 is built from 15 residues. Germline V gene lookup returns CDR1 SGHRS and CDR2 YFSETQ. Written as DNA, the CDR3 is TGCGCCAGCAGCCTGGGACAAACCTCCTACAATGAGCAGTTCTTC. Amino acid sequence: CASSLGQTSYNEQFF. The variable domain in full, with the rest retrieved from reference TRBV5-1 and TRBJ2-1, is KAGVTQTPRYLIKTRGQQVTLSCSPISGHRSVSWYQQTPGQGLQFLFEYFSETQRNKGNFPGRFSGRQFSNSRSEMNVSTLELGDSALYLCASSLGQTSYNEQFFGPGTRLTVL.